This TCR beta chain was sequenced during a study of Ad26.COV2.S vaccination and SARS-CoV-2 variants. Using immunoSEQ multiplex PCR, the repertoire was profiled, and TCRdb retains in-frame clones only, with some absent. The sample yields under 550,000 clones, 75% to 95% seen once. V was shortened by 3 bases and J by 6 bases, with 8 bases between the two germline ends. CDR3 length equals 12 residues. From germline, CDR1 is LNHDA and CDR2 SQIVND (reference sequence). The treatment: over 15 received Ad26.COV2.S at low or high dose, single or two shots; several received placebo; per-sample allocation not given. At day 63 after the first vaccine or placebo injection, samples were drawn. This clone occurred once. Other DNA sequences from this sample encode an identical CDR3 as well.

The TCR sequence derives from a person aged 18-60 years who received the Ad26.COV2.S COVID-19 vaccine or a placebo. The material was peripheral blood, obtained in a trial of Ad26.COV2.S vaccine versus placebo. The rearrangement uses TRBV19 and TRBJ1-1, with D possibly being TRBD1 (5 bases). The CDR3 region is CASSIGGAEAFF. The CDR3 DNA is TGTGCCAGTAGTATCGGAGGGGCTGAAGCTTTCTTT.